A selection of T cell receptor beta chains follows, all from one sample in a study of blood T cell repertoires in COVID-19. The data were produced by immunoSEQ multiplex PCR, yet TCRdb's version contains in-frame clones alone and is incomplete. The sample lists 200,000 to 300,000 clones, approximately 89% occurring once. The specimen sequenced was PBMCs or T cells enriched from blood (not recorded which). These receptors all stem from a woman aged 40 to 55 with acute COVID-19. CDR3s include the opening cysteine and the closing phenylalanine or tryptophan. D genes are given only for firm matches. The size of a clone is reported for some rows only, either as once, few or many, or as a class for expanded clones.

NA,NA,TRBJ1-6,TRBV5-1,CASSFVPGNNSPLHF,TGCGCCAGCAGCTTCGTACCGGGGAATAATTCACCCCTCCACTTT
NA,NA,TRBJ1-6,TRBV4-1,CASSQERTGGGSPLHF,TGCGCCAGCAGCCAAGAAAGGACCGGGGGGGGTTCACCCCTCCACTTT
NA,TRBD2,TRBJ2-2,TRBV4-2,CASSQNSGGNTGELFF,TGTGCCAGCAGCCAAAATAGCGGGGGGAACACCGGGGAGCTGTTTTTT
NA,NA,TRBJ1-1,TRBV18,CASSPLGLAGSVEAFF,TGTGCCAGCTCACCACTGGGATTAGCGGGATCCGTTGAAGCTTTCTTT
NA,TRBD1,TRBJ2-5,TRBV9,CASSVDGTAQETQYF,TGTGCCAGCAGCGTAGATGGGACAGCACAAGAGACCCAGTACTTC
NA,TRBD2,TRBJ2-3,TRBV3-1/TRBV3-2,CASSHSGGNTDTQYF,TGTGCCAGCAGCCACAGCGGGGGAAACACAGATACGCAGTATTTT
once,TRBD1,TRBJ1-2,TRBV19,CASSVGQGASGYTF,TGTGCCAGTAGCGTCGGACAGGGGGCGAGTGGCTACACCTTC
NA,NA,TRBJ1-6,TRBV11-2,CASSRKGGDTLHF,TGTGCCAGCAGCCGAAAAGGGGGGGATACCCTCCACTTT
NA,TRBD1,TRBJ1-1,TRBV9,CASSAARRTGNTEAFF,TGTGCCAGCAGCGCCGCTCGGAGGACAGGGAACACTGAAGCTTTCTTT
NA,TRBD1,TRBJ1-6,TRBV7-2,CASSSTGSGSPLHF,TGTGCCAGCAGCTCGACAGGGTCGGGCTCACCCCTCCACTTT
NA,NA,TRBJ2-3,TRBV4-3,CASSQNQGPTDTQYF,TGCGCCAGCAGCCAGAATCAGGGGCCCACAGATACGCAGTATTTT
NA,NA,TRBJ1-1,TRBV7-9,CASSFSGLANTEAFF,TGTGCCAGCAGCTTCTCAGGGTTGGCGAACACTGAAGCTTTCTTT
NA,NA,TRBJ1-2,TRBV30,CAWYSNYGYTF,TGTGCCTGGTATTCTAACTATGGCTACACCTTC
once,NA,TRBJ1-1,TRBV30,CAWFDRNTEAFF,TGTGCCTGGTTTGACAGGAACACTGAAGCTTTCTTT
NA,TRBD1,TRBJ2-1,TRBV10-3,CAISESTGTGPNEQFF,TGTGCCATCAGTGAGTCGACAGGGACAGGGCCAAATGAGCAGTTCTTC
NA,TRBD1,TRBJ1-3,TRBV7-6,CAMGGDRESGNTIYF,TGTGCCATGGGGGGCGACAGGGAGAGTGGAAACACCATATATTTT
NA,NA,TRBJ1-1,TRBV29-1,CSVEDSITEAFF,TGCAGCGTGGAAGACAGTATCACTGAAGCTTTCTTT
few,NA,TRBJ1-3,TRBV5-1,CASSRDTASGNTIYF,TGCGCCAGCAGCCGGGACACCGCCTCTGGAAACACCATATATTTT
NA,NA,TRBJ1-1,TRBV7-6,CASSIQENTEAFF,TGTGCCAGCAGCATACAGGAGAACACTGAAGCTTTCTTT
NA,NA,TRBJ1-4,TRBV7-2,CASSLALGGGKLFF,TGTGCCAGCAGCTTAGCGTTGGGGGGAGGAAAACTGTTTTTT
few,TRBD2,TRBJ2-1,TRBV10-3,CAIRPGLAGGSNEQFF,TGTGCCATCAGACCCGGACTAGCGGGAGGAAGCAATGAGCAGTTCTTC
NA,NA,TRBJ1-2,TRBV5-6,CASIAERRGYGYTF,TGTGCCAGCATAGCTGAACGGCGAGGGTATGGCTACACCTTC
NA,NA,TRBJ1-2,TRBV29-1,CSVVESRVANYGYTF,TGCAGCGTTGTGGAAAGCAGGGTCGCTAACTATGGCTACACCTTC
NA,NA,TRBJ1-6,TRBV5-4,CASSPYSGSGNSPLHF,TGTGCCAGCAGCCCTTACTCGGGTTCCGGGAATTCACCCCTCCACTTT
NA,TRBD2,TRBJ2-1,TRBV5-4,CASSLSSGTHNEQFF,TGTGCCAGCAGCTTGTCCAGCGGGACTCACAATGAGCAGTTCTTC
NA,NA,TRBJ2-2,TRBV5-6,CASSRTTGSAGELFF,TGTGCCAGCAGCCGTACCACAGGGAGCGCCGGGGAGCTGTTTTTT
NA,TRBD1,TRBJ1-5,TRBV5-1,CASSLSPRGSPSNQPQHF,TGCGCCAGCAGCTTGTCCCCCAGGGGGTCCCCTAGCAATCAGCCCCAGCATTTT
NA,NA,TRBJ2-6,TRBV18,CASSPRDIPISGANVLTF,TGTGCCAGCTCACCACGGGACATTCCCATCTCTGGGGCCAACGTCCTGACTTTC
NA,NA,TRBJ2-2,TRBV2,CASQRENTGELFF,TGTGCCAGCCAACGGGAGAACACCGGGGAGCTGTTTTTT